These 6 T cell receptor beta chains originate from one sample sequenced in a study of control samples from healthy donors and cancer patients. The assay was immunoSEQ multiplex PCR, and TCRdb's table has in-frame clones only and misses some. The data contain roughly 60,000 clones, around 94% of them seen just once; the ten biggest clones take up roughly 4%. The specimen sequenced was blood. The source of these receptors is a young man in good health.

This sequence joins TRBV7-3 and TRBJ2-7, with 11 bases identical to TRBD1. The J segment lost 4 bases and the V segment lost 1 base, leaving 9 bases of the junction unmatched. CDR1 is SGHTA and CDR2 is FQGTGA in the germline V gene. The CDR3 contains 17 residues. The CDR3 DNA is TGTGCCAGCAGCTTAAGTGGCGGGACAGGGGGGGCTTACGAGCAGTACTTC. Its translation is CASSLSGGTGGAYEQYF. The complete variable domain, with remaining parts taken from reference TRBV7-3 and TRBJ2-7, reads GAGVSQTPSNKVTEKGKYVELRCDPISGHTALYWYRQSLGQGPEFLIYFQGTGAADDSGLPNDRFFAVRPEGSVSTLKIQRTERGDSAVYLCASSLSGGTGGAYEQYFGPGTRLTVT.

The chain uses TRBV6-5 and TRBJ1-4; a weak D match, TRBD1 (5 bases). The V end was cut by 3 bases, the J end by 6 bases, with 14 bases between. CDR3 length: 15 residues. Germline V CDR1 and CDR2: MNHEY, SVGAGI. As DNA, the CDR3 is TGTGCCAGCAGTTATTTGCCTGACAGTTATGAAAAACTGTTTTTT. Translating gives CASSYLPDSYEKLFF.

Only a few counts were recorded for this clone. This chain uses TRBV7-9 with TRBJ1-1, with a weak D call TRBD1 (6 bases). CDR1 and CDR2 (germline): SEHNR, FQNEAQ (reference sequence). This CDR3 has 17 amino acids. V gave up 5 bases and J gave up 2 bases, with 21 bases separating them. CDR3: CASSPSRGGALNTEAFF. The DNA of the CDR3 is TGTGCCAGCAGCCCTTCTCGGGGGGGCGCATTAAACACTGAAGCTTTCTTT.

The chain uses TRBV25-1 and TRBJ2-1, with D perhaps matching TRBD1 or TRBD2 (5 bases each). Germline CDR1 reads MGHDK; CDR2 reads SYGVNS. V gave up 2 bases and J gave up 4 bases, with 12 bases separating them. The CDR3 spans 15 residues. CDR3 coding DNA: TGTGCCAGCAGTGAACGAGGGGTTCAGTACAATGAGCAGTTCTTC. This gives the protein CASSERGVQYNEQFF.

The chain employs TRBV5-4 and TRBJ1-1; 7 bases align to TRBD1. Germline values: CDR1 SGHNT, CDR2 YYREEE (reference sequence). Unmatched junction bases numbered 3, after V lost 0 bases and J lost 1 base. There are 15 residues in the CDR3. CDR3 bases: TGTGCCAGCAGCTTGGACCAGGGGGGGAACACTGAAGCTTTCTTT. It specifies CASSLDQGGNTEAFF.

This clone has just a few counts. The sample carries other DNA sequences with the same CDR3. The chain uses TRBV28 and TRBJ1-2, with D unresolved. Trimming pared 5 bases from V and 3 bases from J, leaving 4 bases between. The CDR3 runs 11 residues. The germline V gene encodes CDR1 MDHEN and CDR2 SYDVKM. The CDR3 DNA is TGTGCCAGCAGTCGGGACTATGGCTACACCTTC. Protein: CASSRDYGYTF.